This TCR beta chain emerged from a study of healthy donors' naive CD4 and CD8 T cells. The CDR3 contains 17 residues. V was trimmed by 6 bases and J by 3 bases, leaving 21 bases between them. TCR libraries were built from 450 to 650 ng of total RNA by linear amplification. TCRdb processed the reads anew with MiXCR; each CDR3 protein has one entry. Of approximately 180,000 distinct CDR3 sequences in the sample, around 80% were seen once. Sample: naive CD4+ and CD8+ T cells sorted from blood, pooled from several donors. The chain employs TRBV12-3 or TRBV12-4 and TRBJ1-5; possibly TRBD1 for D (6 bases). The TCR comes from a pool of human donors in good health; the sample pools cells from several healthy donors. CDR3 sequence reads: CASSNVLGGNDNQPQHF. CDR3 nucleotide sequence: TGTGCCAGCAGCAACGTACTAGGGGGTAACGACAATCAGCCCCAGCATTTT.